These T cell receptor beta chains were read from a single sample in a study of blood T cell repertoires in COVID-19. Here immunoSEQ multiplex PCR was the method, and the copy in TCRdb shows in-frame clones only, minus some. The repertoire holds 200,000 to 250,000 clones, with approximately 84% as singletons. The specimen sequenced was peripheral blood. Source of these receptors: a woman of 80 years or more with COVID-19, enrolled during active disease. Each CDR3 is given with its conserved first and last residue. Each record gives: CDR3 length, V gene, clone size, D gene, J gene, CDR3 DNA, CDR3 protein. D genes are given only for firm matches. Where a row states a size, it is once, few, many or the class of an expanded clone; other rows omit it.

14	TRBV19	-	TRBD1	TRBJ1-4	TGTGCCAGTAGTGACAGGGGAAGGGAAGAAAAACTGTTTTTT	CASSDRGREEKLFF
14	TRBV3-1/TRBV3-2	-	TRBD1	TRBJ1-2	TGTGCCAGCAGCCAAGTCGCGGGACAGACTGGCTACACCTTC	CASSQVAGQTGYTF
17	TRBV5-1	-	TRBD2	TRBJ2-2	TGCGCCAGCAGTTTTACTTCTAGCGGGACTGACACCGGGGAGCTGTTTTTT	CASSFTSSGTDTGELFF
14	TRBV5-1	once	TRBD1	TRBJ1-6	TGCGCCAGCAGCCCCGGGACAGGAAATTCACCCCTCCACTTT	CASSPGTGNSPLHF
14	TRBV19	-	-	TRBJ1-6	TGTGCCAGTAGCCCCTCCGGGGGGAGGTCACCCCTCCACTTT	CASSPSGGRSPLHF
17	TRBV3-1/TRBV3-2	-	-	TRBJ1-2	TGTGCCAGCAGCCAGATGGGAGGTACGGTGGTTGTAGATGGCTACACCTTC	CASSQMGGTVVVDGYTF
15	TRBV10-3	-	-	TRBJ2-5	TGTGCCATCAGTGAGGTCGTTGGGGGGATGGAGACCCAGTACTTC	CAISEVVGGMETQYF
15	TRBV9	-	-	TRBJ1-3	TGTGCCAGCAGCGAAGACAGGCTCTCGGGAAACACCATATATTTT	CASSEDRLSGNTIYF
15	TRBV9	-	-	TRBJ2-5	TGTGCCAGCAGCGTGAAATGGGGCTTCCAAGAGACCCAGTACTTC	CASSVKWGFQETQYF
16	TRBV2	-	-	TRBJ1-1	TGTGCCAGCAGTGAATCCTCTGCGATCTCTGGCACTGAAGCTTTCTTT	CASSESSAISGTEAFF
12	TRBV6-5	-	-	TRBJ1-1	TGTGCCGGATCAGGGTGGGGCACTGAAGCTTTCTTT	CAGSGWGTEAFF
15	TRBV7-2	-	-	TRBJ1-4	TGTGCCAGCAGCAAACACCCGGGGGGTGGGGAAAAACTGTTTTTT	CASSKHPGGGEKLFF
15	TRBV5-1	-	-	TRBJ2-7	TGCGCCAGCAGCCGGGACTCCAGAGACGCCTACGAGCAGTACTTC	CASSRDSRDAYEQYF
14	TRBV9	-	-	TRBJ1-3	TGTGCCAGCAGCTCGGACTTGTCTGGAAACACCATATATTTT	CASSSDLSGNTIYF
17	TRBV5-6	-	-	TRBJ1-4	TGTGCCAGCAGCTCCCGTCAGGGTTCTCAAACTAATGAAAAACTGTTTTTT	CASSSRQGSQTNEKLFF
13	TRBV5-1	-	-	TRBJ2-2	TGCGCCAGCAGCTTGGAAAGGGGCGGGGAGCTGTTTTTT	CASSLERGGELFF
15	TRBV29-1	-	TRBD2	TRBJ2-1	TGCAGCGTTGCCCACGGGACTAGCGGGAGCAATGAGCAGTTCTTC	CSVAHGTSGSNEQFF
15	TRBV5-5	-	-	TRBJ1-2	TGTGCCAGCAGCTTGCCGAGGGACTCAGACTATGGCTACACCTTC	CASSLPRDSDYGYTF
17	TRBV19	-	-	TRBJ2-6	TGTGCCAGTAGCCTAAGCCAAACGGGGACTGGGGCCAACGTCCTGACTTTC	CASSLSQTGTGANVLTF
15	TRBV9	-	-	TRBJ2-2	TGTGCCAGCAGCTCGCGGGACAGTCAATCTCGGGAGCTGTTTTTT	CASSSRDSQSRELFF
14	TRBV2	-	TRBD2	TRBJ2-1	TGTGCCAGCAGTGTGTGGACTAGCGGTGGTGAGCAGTTCTTC	CASSVWTSGGEQFF
18	TRBV2	-	-	TRBJ1-1	TGTGCCAGCCCTCTCCCGGGCGGGGGAAGAGGGGTGAACACTGAAGCTTTCTTT	CASPLPGGGRGVNTEAFF
14	TRBV24-1	few	-	TRBJ2-1	TGTGCCACCAGTGATTTCCCGCCAGGGCATGAGCAGTTCTTC	CATSDFPPGHEQFF
13	TRBV3-1/TRBV3-2	-	-	TRBJ2-2	TGTGCCAGCGGACTCGCGAACACCGGGGAGCTGTTTTTT	CASGLANTGELFF
19	TRBV9	-	TRBD1	TRBJ2-7	TGTGCCAGCAGTCCTCCTCCGGGACAGGGGGCTTTGGTCTCCTACGAGCAGTACTTC	CASSPPPGQGALVSYEQYF